This T cell receptor beta chain is from a study of blood T cell repertoires in COVID-19. About the research overall: Some COVID-19 samples were acute and others convalescent; all came from the United States, Italy and Spain. From T cells, B-cell-depleted T cells, or PBMCs came the material, which was cDNA or gDNA.

In germline, CDR1 is MNHEY, CDR2 SMNVEV (reference sequence). V was clipped by 7 bases and J by 8 bases; unmatched bases: 14. The CDR3 loop spans 15 amino acids. Original methodology: Amplification from reference gene primers served as the basis for estimated nucleated cell counts. The protocol was immunoSEQ multiplex PCR, while the TCRdb copy is restricted to in-frame clones and leaves out a portion. V and J calls and clone size are given by that table; D and trimming were obtained from the DNA. The sample holds over 50,000 clones, around 86% seen once. The chain couples TRBV27 to TRBJ2-1, with 7 positions matching TRBD2. The specimen was peripheral blood. The sequence came from a human donor in a cohort sampled during active COVID-19. The CDR3 protein is CASNPRGRETHEQFF. DNA for the CDR3: TGTGCCAGCAACCCTCGCGGGCGGGAGACCCATGAGCAGTTCTTC.